These T cell receptor beta chains were read from a single sample in a study of CD8+CD57+ T cells in acquired aplastic anemia. One entry per CDR3 protein, called by TCRdb with MiXCR from the reads. The sample comprises roughly 240,000 distinct CDR3 sequences, around 46% of which are singletons, and over 7.5% rests with the top ten. The sample comprised sorted CD4+, CD8+, or CD8+CD57+ T cells (not recorded which) from PBMCs. Every receptor here comes from a human donor with aplastic anemia. The CDR3 runs from the conserved cysteine through the conserved F or W. A D gene is named only where the DNA matches it firmly. Clone size is not always given. Where it is, it says once, few, many or a class for expanded clones.

D gene: TRBD1
J gene: TRBJ1-2
clone size: .
V gene: TRBV6-5
CDR3 DNA: TGTGCCAGCAGTTTCGCAGGGGGATATGGCTACACCTTC
CDR3 protein: CASSFAGGYGYTF

D gene: TRBD1
J gene: TRBJ2-3
clone size: many
V gene: TRBV12-3/TRBV12-4
CDR3 DNA: TGTGCCAGCAGGACAGGGGGCGCAACAGATACGCAGTATTTT
CDR3 protein: CASRTGGATDTQYF

D gene: TRBD1
J gene: TRBJ2-1
clone size: .
V gene: TRBV20-1
CDR3 DNA: TGCAGTGCTAGAGATTCGCACAGGGGGGATTTTAATGAGCAGTCCTTC
CDR3 protein: CSARDSHRGDFNEQSF

D gene: .
J gene: TRBJ2-7
clone size: .
V gene: TRBV10-1
CDR3 DNA: TGCGCCAGCAGTCGGGGGACAGCCGACGAGCAGTACTTC
CDR3 protein: CASSRGTADEQYF

D gene: .
J gene: TRBJ1-1
clone size: many
V gene: TRBV5-8
CDR3 DNA: TGTGCCAGCAGCTTGGCCCCGAACACTGAAGCTTTCTTT
CDR3 protein: CASSLAPNTEAFF

D gene: .
J gene: TRBJ2-5
clone size: many
V gene: TRBV2
CDR3 DNA: TGTGCCAGCAGTGAAGCGCCGGGAACTCGGGAGACCCAGTACTTC
CDR3 protein: CASSEAPGTRETQYF

D gene: .
J gene: TRBJ2-2
clone size: .
V gene: TRBV5-4
CDR3 DNA: TGTGCCAGCAGCTCCGTTACTCAACCGAACACCGGGGAGCTGTTTTTT
CDR3 protein: CASSSVTQPNTGELFF

D gene: .
J gene: TRBJ1-5
clone size: many
V gene: TRBV24-1
CDR3 DNA: TGTGCCACCAGTGAGGGTCAGCCCCAGCATTTT
CDR3 protein: CATSEGQPQHF

D gene: .
J gene: TRBJ1-1
clone size: few
V gene: TRBV27
CDR3 DNA: TGTGCCAGCAGTTTACCACCGGGAAAGAACACTGAAGCTTTCTTT
CDR3 protein: CASSLPPGKNTEAFF

D gene: .
J gene: TRBJ2-7
clone size: .
V gene: TRBV20-1
CDR3 DNA: TGCAGTGCTAGGAACCGGGACGTTCCCGAGCAGTACTTC
CDR3 protein: CSARNRDVPEQYF

D gene: TRBD2
J gene: TRBJ2-7
clone size: many
V gene: TRBV7-2
CDR3 DNA: TGTGCCAGCAGCGGGACTAGCGGGGTATCCTACGAGCAGTACTTC
CDR3 protein: CASSGTSGVSYEQYF

D gene: TRBD2
J gene: TRBJ2-1
clone size: many
V gene: TRBV20-1
CDR3 DNA: TGCAGTGCGACGGGCGGGAGCTCCTACAATGAGCAGTTCTTC
CDR3 protein: CSATGGSSYNEQFF

D gene: .
J gene: TRBJ2-5
clone size: few
V gene: TRBV6-2/TRBV6-3
CDR3 DNA: TGTGCCAGTAGGGTGGGGAACCAAGAGACCCAGTACTTC
CDR3 protein: CASRVGNQETQYF

D gene: TRBD1
J gene: TRBJ2-1
clone size: many
V gene: TRBV19
CDR3 DNA: TGTGCCAGTAGTGGGGGACAGGCGGTCTTAGGTGAGCAGTTCTTC
CDR3 protein: CASSGGQAVLGEQFF

D gene: TRBD1
J gene: TRBJ1-2
clone size: .
V gene: TRBV2
CDR3 DNA: TGTGCCAGCAGTGATGGGACAGCAAACTATGGCTACACCTTC
CDR3 protein: CASSDGTANYGYTF

D gene: .
J gene: TRBJ2-5
clone size: .
V gene: TRBV7-9
CDR3 DNA: TGTGCCAGCAGCTTGGGATCCTCGAACACCGGGGAAGAGACCCAGTACTTC
CDR3 protein: CASSLGSSNTGEETQYF

D gene: .
J gene: TRBJ1-1
clone size: .
V gene: TRBV13
CDR3 DNA: TGTGCCAGCAGCTTAGGTGGTAGGGTTGAAGCTTTCTTT
CDR3 protein: CASSLGGRVEAFF

D gene: .
J gene: TRBJ1-5
clone size: .
V gene: TRBV5-1
CDR3 DNA: TGCGCCAGCAGGTGGTTAGGGGGAGACCAAGAGACCCAGCATTTT
CDR3 protein: CASRWLGGDQETQHF

D gene: .
J gene: TRBJ2-3
clone size: .
V gene: TRBV20-1
CDR3 DNA: TGCAGTGCTGTGACTAGTCGGGGCACAGATACGCAGTATTTT
CDR3 protein: CSAVTSRGTDTQYF

D gene: .
J gene: TRBJ1-2
clone size: .
V gene: TRBV27
CDR3 DNA: TGTGCCAGCAAAATTGTGGGGGACTATGGCTACACCTTC
CDR3 protein: CASKIVGDYGYTF

D gene: .
J gene: TRBJ1-1
clone size: few
V gene: TRBV5-6
CDR3 DNA: TGTGCCAGCAGCGCCATCCGGCTTTTCTTT
CDR3 protein: CASSAIRLFF

D gene: .
J gene: TRBJ2-1
clone size: medium-sized
V gene: TRBV19
CDR3 DNA: TGTGCCAGTAGTATAGTAGGCGGGGCCGAGCAGTTCTTC
CDR3 protein: CASSIVGGAEQFF

D gene: .
J gene: TRBJ2-7
clone size: many
V gene: TRBV11-2
CDR3 DNA: TGTGCCAGCAGCCGCAGCGGCTACGAGCAGTACTTC
CDR3 protein: CASSRSGYEQYF

D gene: TRBD1
J gene: TRBJ1-2
clone size: few
V gene: TRBV19
CDR3 DNA: TGTGCCAGTAACCGCAGGGGGCGAGTGGGTGGCTACACCTTC
CDR3 protein: CASNRRGRVGGYTF

D gene: .
J gene: TRBJ2-1
clone size: .
V gene: TRBV25-1
CDR3 DNA: TGTGCCAGCATTAGCAACAATGAGCTGTTCTTC
CDR3 protein: CASISNNELFF

D gene: TRBD2
J gene: TRBJ2-5
clone size: .
V gene: TRBV15
CDR3 DNA: TGTGCCACCAGCAGAGGGACGACTAGCGGGAGGGCGATGGAGACCCAGTACTTC
CDR3 protein: CATSRGTTSGRAMETQYF

D gene: TRBD2
J gene: TRBJ2-1
clone size: .
V gene: TRBV25-1
CDR3 DNA: TGTGCCAGCAGTGAACGAAGAGGGGAGGGCAGACCCAATGAGCAGTTCTTC
CDR3 protein: CASSERRGEGRPNEQFF

D gene: .
J gene: TRBJ1-1
clone size: many
V gene: TRBV7-3
CDR3 DNA: TGTGCCAGCAGCTTATCGGGGATGAACACTGAAGCTTTCTTT
CDR3 protein: CASSLSGMNTEAFF

D gene: TRBD1
J gene: TRBJ1-5
clone size: few
V gene: TRBV30
CDR3 DNA: TGTGCCCGCCGTCCGACAGGGGTCAATCAGCCCCAGCATTTT
CDR3 protein: CARRPTGVNQPQHF

D gene: .
J gene: TRBJ1-2
clone size: .
V gene: TRBV2
CDR3 DNA: TGTGCCAGCAGCCCACGAGAGACCCTCTATGGCTACACCTTC
CDR3 protein: CASSPRETLYGYTF

D gene: .
J gene: TRBJ2-7
clone size: .
V gene: TRBV7-2
CDR3 DNA: TGTGCCAGCAGCTTATCAGGGGAGGCCTACGAGCAGTACTTC
CDR3 protein: CASSLSGEAYEQYF

D gene: .
J gene: TRBJ1-3
clone size: many
V gene: TRBV9
CDR3 DNA: TGTGCCAGCAGCGTCCCAATCTCTGGAAACACCATATATTTT
CDR3 protein: CASSVPISGNTIYF

D gene: TRBD1
J gene: TRBJ1-5
clone size: few
V gene: TRBV27
CDR3 DNA: TGTGCCAGCAGTTTGGGCAGGGGGTACGGTCAGCCCCAGCATTTT
CDR3 protein: CASSLGRGYGQPQHF

D gene: .
J gene: TRBJ2-7
clone size: few
V gene: TRBV27
CDR3 DNA: TGTGCCAGCACCTCCATGACCTACGAGCAGTACTTC
CDR3 protein: CASTSMTYEQYF

D gene: TRBD2
J gene: TRBJ2-1
clone size: .
V gene: TRBV5-4
CDR3 DNA: TGTGCCAGCAGCGGGGGGACTAGCGGCTCCTACAATGAGCAGTTCTTC
CDR3 protein: CASSGGTSGSYNEQFF

D gene: .
J gene: TRBJ2-2
clone size: few
V gene: TRBV27
CDR3 DNA: TGTGCCAGCTCCTTTTCTCCCGGGGAGCTGTTTTTT
CDR3 protein: CASSFSPGELFF

D gene: .
J gene: TRBJ2-1
clone size: many
V gene: TRBV4-1
CDR3 DNA: TGCGCCAGCTGTATACGTCAACTATCCTACAATGAGCAGTTCTTC
CDR3 protein: CASCIRQLSYNEQFF